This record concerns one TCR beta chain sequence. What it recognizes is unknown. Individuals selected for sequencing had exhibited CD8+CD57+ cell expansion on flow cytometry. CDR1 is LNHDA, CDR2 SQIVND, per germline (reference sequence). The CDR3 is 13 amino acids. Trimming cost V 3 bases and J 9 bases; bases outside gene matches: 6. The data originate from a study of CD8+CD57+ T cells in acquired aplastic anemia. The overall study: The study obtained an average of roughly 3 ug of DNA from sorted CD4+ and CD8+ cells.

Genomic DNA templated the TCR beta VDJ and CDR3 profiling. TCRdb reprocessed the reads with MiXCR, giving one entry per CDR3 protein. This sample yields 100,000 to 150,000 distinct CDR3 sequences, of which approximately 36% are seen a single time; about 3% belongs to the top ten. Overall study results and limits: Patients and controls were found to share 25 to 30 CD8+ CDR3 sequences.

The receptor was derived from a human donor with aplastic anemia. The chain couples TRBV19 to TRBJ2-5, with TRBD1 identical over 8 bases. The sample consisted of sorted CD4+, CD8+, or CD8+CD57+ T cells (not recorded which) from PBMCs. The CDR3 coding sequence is TGTGCCAGTAGTATCAGGGGGCAGCAGCCCCAGTACTTC. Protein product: CASSIRGQQPQYF.